The 12 T cell receptor beta chains presented below share a single source sample, sequenced in a study of blood T cells in healthy people across ages. It was with a sample-barcoded 5' primer and a J-beta primer mix that a second PCR of roughly 7 to 11 cycles was run. Via MiXCR, TCRdb re-called the 5' RACE reads, giving one row per CDR3 protein. Altogether about 1.6 million distinct CDR3 sequences are present, approximately 32% being singletons, with the ten largest covering about 11%. Sequenced input: blood. The receptors come from a woman aged 30 to 39 in good health.

This clonotype was found a few times. The chain carries TRBV7-3 and TRBJ2-3; TRBD2 agrees at 9 bases. V shed 5 bases and J 6 bases; nucleotides not matched to a gene: 9. The germline CDR1 and CDR2 sequences are SGHTA and FQGTGA. CDR3 length: 15 residues. The CDR3 DNA reads as TGTGCCAGCAGCGGAAGCGGGGGGCGTTTGGATACGCAGTATTTT. Protein: CASSGSGGRLDTQYF.

This clonotype appeared many times. The V gene is TRBV20-1, the J gene TRBJ2-1; D ambiguous. In germline, CDR1 is DFQATT, CDR2 SNEGSKA (reference sequence). This CDR3 is built from 12 residues. Trimming took 3 bases from V and 7 from J, leaving 10 bases between them. This CDR3 reads CSASLNLNEQFF. CDR3 DNA: TGCAGTGCTAGTCTCAACCTGAATGAGCAGTTCTTC.

The chain uses TRBV7-8 and TRBJ1-2; D unclear. The germline V gene encodes CDR1 SGHVS and CDR2 FQNEAQ. Trimming removed 2 bases from V and 8 bases from J, with 18 bases in between. CDR3 length: 15 residues. CDR3 in DNA: TGTGCCAGCAGCTTATCTTACGGGGATTCTCGGGGCTACACCTTC. Amino acids: CASSLSYGDSRGYTF.

A note on this clonotype: Sequence at one end of the junction differs from germline and may be a read error. The DNA for the CDR3 is TGCAGCGTCGCGACAGTGCTTAGCTACGAGCAGGACTTC. As protein: CSVATVLSYEQDF. This chain joins TRBV29-1 and TRBJ2-7; D is perhaps TRBD1 (5 bases). The CDR3 loop spans 13 amino acids. Germline loops: CDR1 SQVTM, CDR2 ANQGSEA.

The V gene is TRBV11-2, the J gene TRBJ2-5; the D is unclear. The V gene lost 0 bases and the J gene lost 4 bases, with 12 bases spanning the gap. The length of the CDR3 is 15 residues. The germline CDR1 and CDR2 sequences are SGHAT and FQNNGV. The CDR3 loop is CASSLEGLSAETQYF. CDR3 nucleotide sequence: TGTGCCAGCAGCTTAGAGGGCCTTAGTGCAGAGACCCAGTACTTC.

The rearrangement joins TRBV20-1 to TRBJ2-7; 7 bases fit TRBD1. Germline loops: CDR1 DFQATT, CDR2 SNEGSKA (reference sequence). Germline trimming cut 5 bases from V and 0 bases from J; bases unmatched to any gene: 10. The CDR3 has 15 residues. CDR3 bases: TGCAGTGCTTTTCTCGGGACAGTTAGCTCCTACGAGCAGTACTTC. It translates to CSAFLGTVSSYEQYF.

The genes are TRBV19 and TRBJ2-1; 8 nucleotides align to TRBD2. V was clipped by 5 bases and J by 2 bases; unmatched bases: 11. CDR1 is LNHDA and CDR2 is SQIVND in the germline V gene (reference sequence). The length of the CDR3 is 17 residues. CDR3: CASSFKSGGAPYNEQFF. The CDR3 nucleotides read TGTGCCAGTAGTTTTAAATCCGGGGGGGCACCCTACAATGAGCAGTTCTTC.

V and J are TRBV2 and TRBJ2-7, with D possibly being TRBD1 (6 bases). Trimming stripped 7 bases from V and 7 bases from J, with 17 bases between. The CDR3 covers 13 residues. Germline values: CDR1 SNHLY, CDR2 FYNNEI. The CDR3 loop reads CASKQGRTMEQYF. The CDR3 region has the DNA TGTGCCAGCAAGCAGGGGCGTACAATGGAGCAGTACTTC. Full variable domain (missing parts from reference TRBV2 and TRBJ2-7): EPEVTQTPSHQVTQMGQEVILRCVPISNHLYFYWYRQILGQKVEFLVSFYNNEISEKSEIFDDQFSVERPDGSNFTLKIRSTKLEDSAMYFCASKQGRTMEQYFGPGTRLTVT.

This clonotype was counted between two and nine times. The J gene is TRBJ2-7, the V gene TRBV6-2 or TRBV6-3; 8 nucleotides agree with TRBD2. The CDR3 has 16 amino acids. Per the germline V gene, CDR1 is MNHEY and CDR2 is SVGEGT. J was trimmed by 2 bases and V by 6 bases; bases with no gene match: 12. The CDR3 DNA is TGTGCCAGCAGCCTCCTACTAGCGGTTTTCACCTACGAGCAGTACTTC. Its translation: CASSLLLAVFTYEQYF.

As regards this clonotype: A much larger clone is a single base away; this may be a read error. The CDR3 region is CASSLTSFDTDAQYF. CDR3 in DNA: TGTGCCAGCAGTCTAACTAGCTTTGACACAGATGCGCAGTATTTT. The genes are TRBV12-3 or TRBV12-4 and TRBJ2-3, with a weak D call TRBD2 (6 bases). CDR3 length equals 15 residues.

The chain couples TRBV6-6 to TRBJ2-5; 7 nucleotides align to TRBD1. The CDR3 covers 14 residues. The germline CDR1 and CDR2 sequences are MNHNY and SVGAGI (reference sequence). The CDR3 protein is CTTGQARPQETQYF. As DNA, the CDR3 is TGTACCACCGGACAGGCCCGTCCACAAGAGACCCAGTACTTC.

The chain couples TRBV6-6 to TRBJ2-3, with D perhaps given as TRBD1 or TRBD2 (5 bases each). The CDR3 is made up of 16 amino acids. Trimming shortened V by 6 bases and J by 2 bases, and 18 bases separated the two germline ends. Germline V gene sequence: CDR1 MNHNY, CDR2 SVGAGI (reference sequence). CDR3 in amino acids: CASRPGRDHFTDTQYF. The CDR3, as DNA: TGTGCCAGCAGGCCCGGACGGGACCATTTCACAGATACGCAGTATTTT.